This T cell receptor (beta chain) was obtained from a study of OX40 agonist ivuxolimab in advanced cancers. Background on the study: Patients were dosed with the agonistic anti-OX40 (CD134) antibody ivuxolimab. While on treatment, patients had intravenous ivuxolimab at 0.01 to 10 mg/kg every 2 weeks.

The protocol was immunoSEQ multiplex PCR, while the TCRdb copy is restricted to in-frame clones and leaves out a portion. This sample has 45,000 to 70,000 clones, with around 84% found just once. In regard to this clone: Its target is unknown.

Study-level results: By week 6 at 0.1 to 3.0 mg/kg, blood CD4+ and CD8+ T cells had expanded clonally. Among some nonresponders, normalized T-cell clonal expansion was also low.

The CDR3 runs 13 residues. V was clipped by 5 bases and J by 2 bases, with 9 bases between them. Looked up from germline, CDR1 is MNHEY and CDR2 is SVGAGI. This receptor was obtained from an adult with an advanced solid tumor such as melanoma, head and neck, liver or kidney cancer. This rearrangement joins TRBV6-5 to TRBJ2-5; TRBD1 is a possible D gene (6 bases). Here the sequenced sample was CD4+ or CD8+ T cells sorted from blood, taken in a trial of the OX40 agonist ivuxolimab. DNA of the CDR3: TGTGCCAGCAGTAGAGGACAGCAAGAGACCCAGTACTTC. It translates to CASSRGQQETQYF.